These 5 T cell receptor beta chains originate from one sample sequenced in a study of blood T cell repertoires in COVID-19 (dated by TCRdb to about 2020). The library was obtained by the immunoSEQ multiplex PCR assay. TCRdb re-hosts the immuneACCESS table, in-frame sequences only. Its copies lack some clones; in the studies checked, an unresolved V gene accounts for under half of them, and the cause for the rest is not known. This sample gives just over 150,000 clones in total; 70% to 90% of them show up just once. The ten largest clones take up 5% to 8.5% of the sample. The sample consisted of PBMCs or T cells enriched from blood (not recorded which). The receptors shown here come from a woman in her forties or fifties who had recovered from COVID-19.

The rearrangement links TRBV20-1 to TRBJ2-3; no firm D call. V shed 5 bases and J shed 2 bases, with 5 bases lying between them. The CDR3 runs 11 residues. Looked up from germline, CDR1 is DFQATT and CDR2 is SNEGSKA (reference sequence). The CDR3 DNA reads as TGCAGTGCTCACTACACAGATACGCAGTATTTT. This encodes CSAHYTDTQYF.

This chain uses TRBV5-1 with TRBJ1-4; D is unresolved. The V gene lost 4 bases and the J gene lost 2 bases, with 18 bases spanning the gap. The CDR3 runs to 17 residues. Germline-derived CDR1 and CDR2 are SGHRS and YFSETQ. The CDR3 DNA is TGCGCCAGCAGCCTTCTTCCCCCGGTGTTCACTAATGAAAAACTGTTTTTT. As protein: CASSLLPPVFTNEKLFF. Combining the CDR3 with reference TRBV5-1 and TRBJ1-4 gives the whole variable domain KAGVTQTPRYLIKTRGQQVTLSCSPISGHRSVSWYQQTPGQGLQFLFEYFSETQRNKGNFPGRFSGRQFSNSRSEMNVSTLELGDSALYLCASSLLPPVFTNEKLFFGSGTQLSVL.

The chain couples TRBV3-1 (or the pseudogene TRBV3-2) to TRBJ1-3; D may be TRBD1 (5 bases). Trimming took 1 base from V and 4 from J, leaving 11 bases between them. Germline CDR1 reads LGHDT; CDR2 reads YNNKEL (reference sequence). CDR3 size: 15 residues. The DNA of the CDR3 is TGTGCCAGCAGCCAAGCGGGGGGTCAGGGAAACACCATATATTTT. Protein product: CASSQAGGQGNTIYF.

This clone was seen only a few times. The V call is TRBV2, the J call TRBJ2-7, with D possibly matching TRBD1 (6 bases). The CDR3 length is 13 residues. The V and J ends lost 6 bases and 1 base respectively, with 10 bases between them. Germline assignment: CDR1 SNHLY and CDR2 FYNNEI. In nucleotides, the CDR3 is TGTGCCAGCAGGTGGGACATTTCCTACGAGCAGTACTTC. It is translated as CASRWDISYEQYF.

The rearrangement links TRBV4-3 to TRBJ2-1; weak D call: TRBD1 (5 bases). This CDR3 spans 13 amino acids. Germline-derived CDR1 and CDR2 are LGHNA and YSLEER. V was pared by 0 bases and J by 10 bases, with 10 bases between. As DNA, the CDR3 is TGCGCCAGCAGCCAAGAAGGGGTCGGGGAGCAGTTCTTC. Translated, it gives CASSQEGVGEQFF.